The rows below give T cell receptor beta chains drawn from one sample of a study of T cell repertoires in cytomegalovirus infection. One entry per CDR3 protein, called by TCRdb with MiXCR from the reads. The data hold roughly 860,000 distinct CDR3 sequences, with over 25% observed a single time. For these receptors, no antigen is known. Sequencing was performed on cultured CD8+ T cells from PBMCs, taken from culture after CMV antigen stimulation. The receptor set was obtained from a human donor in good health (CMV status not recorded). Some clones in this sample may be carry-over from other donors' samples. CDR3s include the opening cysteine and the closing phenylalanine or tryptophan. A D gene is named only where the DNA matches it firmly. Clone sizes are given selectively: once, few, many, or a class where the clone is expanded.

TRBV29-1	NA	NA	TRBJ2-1	TGCAGCGTCGAAGAAACCGGTGGTAACAATGAGCAGTTCTTC	CSVEETGGNNEQFF
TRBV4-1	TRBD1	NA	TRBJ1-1	TGCGCCAGCAGCCAAGGTGGCCCGGGACAGAGGAACACTGAAGCTTTCTTT	CASSQGGPGQRNTEAFF
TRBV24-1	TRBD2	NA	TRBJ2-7	TGTGCCACCAGTGATTTTAGTGGACTAGCGGGGAGCGAGCAGTACTTC	CATSDFSGLAGSEQYF
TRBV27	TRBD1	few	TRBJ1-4	TGTGCCAGCAGCCTCTCAACAGGGGTTGAAAAACTGTTTTTT	CASSLSTGVEKLFF
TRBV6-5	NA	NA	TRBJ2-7	TGTGCCAGCAGTTACTCCAGGACAGACCCTAGTGAGCAGTACTTC	CASSYSRTDPSEQYF
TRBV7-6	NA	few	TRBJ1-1	TGTGCCAGCAGCTTGGGGTGGGAATTGGCGAACACTGAAGCTTTCTTT	CASSLGWELANTEAFF
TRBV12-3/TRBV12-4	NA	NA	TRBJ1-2	TGTGCCAGCAGTATTACGGGACCCCAGTACTATGGCTACACCTTC	CASSITGPQYYGYTF
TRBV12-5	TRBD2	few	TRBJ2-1	TGTGCTAGTGTTCTCGGGGGGGATGGCAACAATGAGCAGTTCTTC	CASVLGGDGNNEQFF
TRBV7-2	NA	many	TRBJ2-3	TGTGCCAGCAGCTTATATGCGGGCCCGGATACGCAGTATTTT	CASSLYAGPDTQYF
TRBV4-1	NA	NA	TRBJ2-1	TGCGCCAGCAGCCAAGTCTCAGACCCCTACAATGAGCAGTTCTTC	CASSQVSDPYNEQFF
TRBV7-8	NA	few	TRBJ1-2	TGTGCCAGCAGCTTAGACCAGGGCCTAGCTAACTATGGCTACACCTTC	CASSLDQGLANYGYTF
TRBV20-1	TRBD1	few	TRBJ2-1	TGCAGTGCTAGACGGACCGGGACAGGTCGATACAATGAGCAGTTCTTC	CSARRTGTGRYNEQFF
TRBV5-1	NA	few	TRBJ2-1	TGCGCCAGCAGCTTTCTCAGCGGCAATGAGCAGTTCTTC	CASSFLSGNEQFF
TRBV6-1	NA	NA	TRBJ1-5	TGTGCCAGCAGTCTTCAGGGTCTCCGGAGCAATCAGCCCCAGCATTTT	CASSLQGLRSNQPQHF
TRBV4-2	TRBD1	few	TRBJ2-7	TGTGCCAGCAGCCAAGATCCCCTTTGGACAGGGGCAACCTACGAGCAGTACTTC	CASSQDPLWTGATYEQYF